The rows below give T cell receptor beta chains drawn from one sample of a study of metastatic and nonmetastatic thyroid tumors. TCRdb re-processed the PCR reads through MiXCR. The table records roughly 18,000 clones, around a third of them present only once. The sequencing input was adjacent normal tissue. All receptors come from a female donor with papillary thyroid cancer or a benign thyroid nodule (not recorded which). Some clones in this sample may be carry-over from other donors' samples. The CDR3 runs from the conserved cysteine through the conserved F or W. The D gene is left open where the match is weak. Only part of the rows carry a size: once, few, many, or a class if the clone is expanded.

V gene	clone size	D gene	J gene	CDR3 DNA	CDR3 protein
TRBV28	few	.	TRBJ1-6	TGTGCCAGCAGTTTGCCGCGGACAAATTCACCCCTCCACTTT	CASSLPRTNSPLHF
TRBV6-5	few	TRBD2	TRBJ2-3	TGTGCCAGCAGTTACGGGACTAGCGGGGGGCCAGATACGCAGTATTTT	CASSYGTSGGPDTQYF
TRBV12-3/TRBV12-4	few	TRBD1	TRBJ2-7	TGTGCCAGCAGTAGGACAGGGGCAAGCGAGCAGTACTTC	CASSRTGASEQYF
TRBV27	few	TRBD2	TRBJ2-3	TGTGCCAGCAGTCTAGGACTAGCGGGAGTAGGAGATACGCAGTATTTT	CASSLGLAGVGDTQYF
TRBV6-1	few	.	TRBJ1-6	TGTGCCAGCAGCTTTTTGCAGCTTAATTCACCCCTCCACTTT	CASSFLQLNSPLHF
TRBV5-6	.	.	TRBJ1-6	TGTGCCAGCAGCTTGCTTGAGGAACTTTATTCACCCCTCCACTTT	CASSLLEELYSPLHF
TRBV12-3/TRBV12-4	few	.	TRBJ2-1	TGTGCCAGCAGTTTGATCCTCAATGAGCAGTTCTTC	CASSLILNEQFF
TRBV12-3/TRBV12-4	medium-sized	.	TRBJ2-2	TGTGCCAGCAGTTATCGGGGCGGGGAGCTGTTTTTT	CASSYRGGELFF
TRBV9	many	TRBD2	TRBJ2-1	TGTGCCAGCAGCGAGAGGGGTGGGACTAGCGGGGTCTATGAGCAGTTCTTC	CASSERGGTSGVYEQFF
TRBV20-1	.	.	TRBJ2-3	TGCAGTGCACCGACTGGCACAGATACGCAGTATTTT	CSAPTGTDTQYF
TRBV2	large	.	TRBJ1-2	TGTGCCAGCATCACGGTCGGCGGCTACACCTTC	CASITVGGYTF
TRBV7-2	.	TRBD1	TRBJ1-2	TGTGCCAGCAGCACCCGGGACAGGGGTCTCTATGGCTACACCTTC	CASSTRDRGLYGYTF
TRBV12-5	many	.	TRBJ1-3	TGTGCTAGTGGTTTAGGCCTAGGGCAGACAGGCTCTGGAAACACCATATATTTT	CASGLGLGQTGSGNTIYF
TRBV6-1	few	.	TRBJ2-2	TGTGCCAGCAGCGCTCTGGGCAGGGGGGTCCCCGGGGAGCTGTTTTTT	CASSALGRGVPGELFF
TRBV5-1	once	.	TRBJ1-1	TGCGCCAGCAGCTTGTCGTGGTTCGGGAACACTGAAGCTTTCTTT	CASSLSWFGNTEAFF
TRBV11-2	.	.	TRBJ1-3	TGTGCCAGCACCATAAGGCCCTCCAGCTCTGGAAACACCATATATTTT	CASTIRPSSSGNTIYF
TRBV6-2/TRBV6-3	.	.	TRBJ2-1	TGTGCGAGCAGTCGCCCATTTGCAGACTGTGAGCAGTTCTTC	CASSRPFADCEQFF
TRBV18	many	TRBD2	TRBJ2-7	TGTGCCAGCTCACCTCAGCGGGGGGGCTACGAGCAGTACTTC	CASSPQRGGYEQYF
TRBV13	.	.	TRBJ2-6	TGTGCCTCCGCCACAAGCTCTGGGGCCAACGTCCTGACTTTC	CASATSSGANVLTF
TRBV27	.	.	TRBJ1-2	TGTGCCAGCAGCTTAACGGGGGGAAAAAACTATGGCTACACCTTC	CASSLTGGKNYGYTF
TRBV28	few	.	TRBJ2-7	TGTGCCAGCAGTTCTGTCGGGGCAAGCTCCTACGAGCAGTACTTC	CASSSVGASSYEQYF
TRBV20-1	.	TRBD2	TRBJ2-1	TGCAGTGCCCCGGACTGGGGGGGGGTCTACAATGAGCAGTTCTTC	CSAPDWGGVYNEQFF
TRBV6-2/TRBV6-3	.	TRBD1	TRBJ1-2	TGTGCCAGCAGTCTAGCCCCAGGGGGCTCTGGCTACACCTTC	CASSLAPGGSGYTF
TRBV11-3	.	TRBD1	TRBJ2-2	TGTGCCAGCAGCGCAGGGGGTTGGGCCGGGGAGCTGTTTTTT	CASSAGGWAGELFF
TRBV6-1	few	TRBD2	TRBJ2-5	TGTGCCAGCGGGACTAGCGGAGACCAAGAGACCCAGTACTTC	CASGTSGDQETQYF
TRBV28	.	.	TRBJ2-3	TGTGCCAGCAGTCCTAATACACATGGACGCACAGATACGCAGTATTTT	CASSPNTHGRTDTQYF
TRBV28	.	.	TRBJ2-7	TGTGCCAGCAGTCGGGACCGCCCGCACGAGCAGTACTTC	CASSRDRPHEQYF
TRBV11-2	.	.	TRBJ2-3	TGTGCCAGCAGCTTACGGCGGGTCACAGATACGCAGTATTTT	CASSLRRVTDTQYF
TRBV12-5	.	TRBD1	TRBJ2-7	TGTGCTAGTGGTTTAGGGACAGGCACAGGTGTGGGGTACTTC	CASGLGTGTGVGYF
TRBV7-9	.	.	TRBJ1-1	TGTGCCAGCAGCTTACGGACAGAGAACACTGAGGCTTTCTTT	CASSLRTENTEAFF
TRBV6-5	few	.	TRBJ2-7	TGTGCCAGCAGTTACAGGTTAAGGAGCTCCTACGAGCAGTACTTC	CASSYRLRSSYEQYF
TRBV5-1	.	.	TRBJ2-1	TGCGCCAGCAGCTTGGCGGTGTGGGGGGTATCCTACAATGAGCAGTTCTTC	CASSLAVWGVSYNEQFF
TRBV4-2	medium-sized	.	TRBJ1-5	TGTGCCAGCAGCCAAGAAACGGCCAGCAATCAGCCCCAGCATTTT	CASSQETASNQPQHF
TRBV4-1	.	.	TRBJ2-7	TGCGCCAGCAGCCAAGAAGCCTCCTACGAGCAGTACTTC	CASSQEASYEQYF
TRBV28	few	.	TRBJ2-5	TGTGCCAGCAGTTTCGGGATACTAAAGACCCAGTACTTC	CASSFGILKTQYF
TRBV6-5	.	TRBD1	TRBJ1-3	TGTGCCAGCAGTTCGACAGGGGGAAACACCATATATTTT	CASSSTGGNTIYF
TRBV5-1	.	TRBD1	TRBJ2-7	TGCGCCAGCAGCTTGGCCGGGGGACAGGGCAACTACGAGCAGTACTTC	CASSLAGGQGNYEQYF
TRBV6-1	.	.	TRBJ2-7	TGTGCCAGCAGTTCATTCCGACGGAACCCCTACGAGCAGTACTTC	CASSSFRRNPYEQYF
TRBV6-5	.	.	TRBJ2-2	TGTGCCAGCAGTTACCGAATCCTTTTAGTAAACACCGGGGAGCTGTTTTTT	CASSYRILLVNTGELFF
TRBV2	.	.	TRBJ2-6	TGTGCCAGCCGCACGCGGGGGGCCAACGTCCTGACTTTC	CASRTRGANVLTF
TRBV30	medium-sized	TRBD1	TRBJ2-2	TGTGCCTGGAAATTCAGGGGGCTTTTAACCGGGGAGCTGTTTTTT	CAWKFRGLLTGELFF
TRBV2	.	TRBD2	TRBJ2-7	TGTGCCAGCAGTACCTCTAGCGGAATCTACGAGCAGTACTTC	CASSTSSGIYEQYF